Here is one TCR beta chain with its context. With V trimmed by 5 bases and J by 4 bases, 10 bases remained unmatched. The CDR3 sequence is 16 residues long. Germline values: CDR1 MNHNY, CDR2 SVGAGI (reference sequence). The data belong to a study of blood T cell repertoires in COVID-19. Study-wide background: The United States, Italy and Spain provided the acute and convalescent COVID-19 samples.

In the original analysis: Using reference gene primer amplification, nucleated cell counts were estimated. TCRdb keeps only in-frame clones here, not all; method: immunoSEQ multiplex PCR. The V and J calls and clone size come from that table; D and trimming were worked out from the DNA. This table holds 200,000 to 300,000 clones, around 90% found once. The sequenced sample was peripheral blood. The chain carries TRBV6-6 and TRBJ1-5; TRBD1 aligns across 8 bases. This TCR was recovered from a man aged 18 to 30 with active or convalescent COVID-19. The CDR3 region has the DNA TGTGCCAGCAGTCCCACGGCCGGGACAGGAAATCAGCCCCAGCATTTT. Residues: CASSPTAGTGNQPQHF.